Below, 17 T cell receptor beta chains from the same sample are listed, as sequenced in a study of PD-1 blockade in classical Hodgkin lymphoma. Generated by immunoSEQ multiplex PCR, the TCRdb table keeps only in-frame clones and is missing some. The sample lists about 24,000 clones; 84% were seen once. Every patient had relapsed following autologous stem cell transplantation, and cohorts differed in brentuximab vedotin exposure. Magnetic negative selection served to purify CD4+ T cells out of PBMCs that had been thawed. Sequenced here: CD4+ T cells from blood, sampled at baseline. The receptor source for this set is a human donor with classical Hodgkin lymphoma.

The V and J genes are TRBV28 and TRBJ1-3; D is uncertain. The CDR3 sequence is 16 residues long. The germline gives CDR1 MDHEN, CDR2 SYDVKM. With 1 base removed from V and 3 bases from J, the gap between germline ends came to 13 bases. Here the CDR3 reads CASSLFHGSLGNTIYF. CDR3 coding DNA: TGTGCCAGCAGTTTATTCCACGGATCTCTTGGAAACACCATATATTTT.

In its sample, this clone was seen a few times. The genes are TRBV11-3 and TRBJ2-2; D is uncertain. The CDR3 totals 14 residues. Germline CDR1 and CDR2: SGHNT and YENEEA. V was cut by 5 bases and J by 8 bases, with 15 bases left in between. CDR3 coding DNA: TGTGCCAGCAGCCCCGGACGGCTTATGGGGGAGCTGTTTTTT. This sequence encodes CASSPGRLMGELFF.

This clone was observed a single time. The V gene is TRBV11-2, the J gene TRBJ1-3, with D tentatively TRBD1 (5 bases). V lost 10 bases, J lost 0 bases, and 13 bases lay in between. The CDR3 length is 14 residues. Germline loops: CDR1 SGHAT, CDR2 FQNNGV. CDR3 nucleotides: TGTGCCACCCAATCTGGGGGCTCTGGAAACACCATATATTTT. Protein: CATQSGGSGNTIYF.

The genes are TRBV6-5 and TRBJ1-6; D is ambiguous. V lost 6 bases, J lost 4 bases, and 4 bases lay in between. The germline gives CDR1 MNHEY, CDR2 SVGAGI. This CDR3 spans 12 amino acids. For the CDR3, the DNA is TGTGCCAGCAGACAGTATAATTCACCCCTCCACTTT. It specifies CASRQYNSPLHF.

V usage is TRBV6-5 and J usage is TRBJ2-3; D uncertain. V gave up 10 bases and J gave up 1 base, with 12 bases separating them. This CDR3 has 13 residues. The germline V gene encodes CDR1 MNHEY and CDR2 SVGAGI. The CDR3 bases are TGTGCCACCCAAGGGTGGGGCACAGATACGCAGTATTTT. This sequence encodes CATQGWGTDTQYF.

V and J are TRBV6-5 and TRBJ1-4; 9 bases fit TRBD1. V was pared by 1 base and J by 7 bases, with 4 bases of the junction left unmatched. This CDR3 has 15 residues. CDR1 is MNHEY, CDR2 SVGAGI, per germline. The CDR3 DNA sequence: TGTGCCAGCAGTTACTTCGGACAGGGGAGTGAAAAACTGTTTTTT. This encodes CASSYFGQGSEKLFF.

The chain has TRBV6-5 and TRBJ1-1; TRBD1 aligns across 8 bases. J lost 2 bases, V lost 4 bases, and 6 bases had no gene match. Germline V gives CDR1 MNHEY, CDR2 SVGAGI. This CDR3 has 15 amino acids. The CDR3 region is CASSSQGAVNTEAFF. CDR3 DNA sequence: TGTGCCAGCAGTTCCCAGGGGGCGGTTAACACTGAAGCTTTCTTT.

This chain links TRBV7-2 with TRBJ1-2; D unclear. This CDR3 spans 15 amino acids. The germline gives CDR1 SGHTA, CDR2 FQGNSA. V lost 0 bases and J 0 bases, leaving 8 bases between the germline ends. CDR3 sequence reads: CASSLALGANYGYTF. In DNA, the CDR3 is TGTGCCAGCAGCTTAGCGCTCGGGGCTAACTATGGCTACACCTTC.

The rearrangement joins TRBV11-3 to TRBJ1-1; D is unclear. With 0 bases removed from V and 0 bases from J, the gap between germline ends came to 5 bases. The CDR3 runs 14 residues. Germline values: CDR1 SGHNT, CDR2 YENEEA. The CDR3: CASSLDGVNTEAFF. The CDR3, as DNA: TGTGCCAGCAGCTTAGATGGGGTGAACACTGAAGCTTTCTTT. The full variable domain, rest sourced from reference TRBV11-3 and TRBJ1-1, is EAGVVQSPRYKIIEKKQPVAFWCNPISGHNTLYWYLQNLGQGPELLIRYENEEAVDDSQLPKDRFSAERLKGVDSTLKIQPAELGDSAVYLCASSLDGVNTEAFFGQGTRLTVV.

The V and J genes are TRBV2 and TRBJ1-4, with a tentative D call TRBD1 (5 bases). The length of the CDR3 is 14 residues. The germline V and J ends were trimmed by 7 bases and 4 bases, with 13 bases remaining between them. Germline V gene sequence: CDR1 SNHLY, CDR2 FYNNEI. CDR3 residues: CASKEGRLNEKLFF. The CDR3 DNA is TGTGCCAGCAAGGAGGGACGACTTAATGAAAAACTGTTTTTT.

V gene TRBV9 combines with J gene TRBJ2-2; D uncertain. The CDR3 runs 15 residues. V was clipped by 0 bases and J by 1 base, with 7 bases between them. The V gene's germline CDR1 is SGDLS and CDR2 YYNGEE. The CDR3 region has the DNA TGTGCCAGCAGCGTAGACGTAGGGAACACCGGGGAGCTGTTTTTT. Translating gives CASSVDVGNTGELFF.

This chain uses TRBV7-9 with TRBJ1-1; TRBD1 might be the D (5 bases). Germline V gene sequence: CDR1 SEHNR, CDR2 FQNEAQ (reference sequence). V lost 3 bases and J lost 1, with 15 bases in between. CDR3 length equals 16 residues. The CDR3 spells CASSLGHWGSNTEAFF. In DNA form, the CDR3 reads TGTGCCAGCAGCTTGGGTCATTGGGGGTCGAACACTGAAGCTTTCTTT.

J is TRBJ1-1 and V is TRBV30, with 7 bases fitting TRBD1. From germline, CDR1 is GTSNPN and CDR2 SVGIG (reference sequence). The CDR3 has 13 residues. J was trimmed by 3 bases and V by 4 bases; bases with no gene match: 5. CDR3: CAWTRTGDTEAFF. The CDR3 bases are TGTGCCTGGACCCGGACAGGCGACACTGAAGCTTTCTTT.

The genes are TRBV9 and TRBJ2-3; 7 bases line up with TRBD2. This CDR3 spans 15 amino acids. Trimming removed 0 bases from V and 2 bases from J; junction bases left unmatched: 3. Looked up from germline, CDR1 is SGDLS and CDR2 is YYNGEE. The CDR3: CASSVASGVTDTQYF. The CDR3 DNA is TGTGCCAGCAGCGTAGCCAGCGGGGTCACAGATACGCAGTATTTT.

The table lists this clone with a few counts. V gene TRBV11-3 combines with J gene TRBJ2-3; TRBD2 aligns across 8 bases. The CDR3 contains 15 residues. Germline loops: CDR1 SGHNT, CDR2 YENEEA. V lost 4 bases, J lost 2 bases, and 5 bases stayed unmatched. CDR3 loop: CASSSRGALTDTQYF. The CDR3, as DNA: TGTGCCAGCAGCTCGCGGGGGGCCCTCACAGATACGCAGTATTTT.

This clone showed up just a few times. The chain uses TRBV28 and TRBJ2-3; D remains unclear. CDR1 MDHEN and CDR2 SYDVKM come from the germline V gene. Between the trimmed V and J ends, which lost 5 bases and 2 bases, there was a span of 11 bases. The CDR3 contains 14 residues. The CDR3 sequence: CASSSRTLTDTQYF. CDR3 nucleotide sequence: TGTGCCAGCAGTAGTCGCACCCTCACAGATACGCAGTATTTT.

V is TRBV30 and J is TRBJ1-6; tentative D call: TRBD1 (5 bases). Per the germline V gene, CDR1 is GTSNPN and CDR2 is SVGIG (reference sequence). The CDR3 totals 13 residues. The V end lost 3 bases, the J end lost 7 bases, and 10 bases lay between the germline ends. CDR3 DNA sequence: TGTGCCTGGAGACGGGGGAGGAATTCACCCCTCCACTTT. Translated: CAWRRGRNSPLHF.